What follows is one TCR beta chain and its context. Its antigen is not known. This sample is drawn from a study of T cell responses to AZD1222 COVID-19 vaccine. Study outcomes and limitations: With two AZD1222 doses given, Spike-specific TCR breadth and depth both rose. Dominant CD4 TCR responses targeted spike regions 160-218 and 743-854.

Generated by immunoSEQ multiplex PCR, the TCRdb table keeps only in-frame clones and is missing some. The table records about 180,000 clones, around 90% of them present only once. The clonotype originates from an adult who received the AZD1222 COVID-19 vaccine. This specimen was peripheral blood, taken 28 days after the second AZD1222 dose.

The CDR3 bases are TGTGCCAGCAGCTCAGAGGTCGGGGACGAGCAGTACTTC. Amino acid sequence: CASSSEVGDEQYF. The J gene is TRBJ2-7, the V gene TRBV7-6, with D possibly matching TRBD2 (5 bases). V dropped 4 bases and J dropped 5 bases, with 12 bases sitting between them. This CDR3 has 13 residues. The V gene's germline CDR1 is SGHVS and CDR2 FNYEAQ.